The rows below give T cell receptor beta chains drawn from one sample of a study of control samples from healthy donors and cancer patients. TCRdb's copy holds only in-frame clones and misses some; the assay was immunoSEQ multiplex PCR. The table lists tens of thousands of clones, over 65% of them singletons. The sequenced sample consisted of blood. These receptors were obtained from a middle-aged man in good health. CDR3s include the opening cysteine and the closing phenylalanine or tryptophan. Fields, in order: D gene, V gene, clone size, J gene, CDR3 DNA, CDR3 protein. D genes are given only for firm matches. Some rows mark clone size as missing; the rest say once, few, many or name a class of expanded clone.

d_gene: NA; v_gene: TRBV4-1; abundance: few; j_gene: TRBJ2-4; CDR3nt: TGCGCCAGCAGCCAAGATATTCTAAGCGACATTCAGTACTTC; CDR3aa: CASSQDILSDIQYF
d_gene: NA; v_gene: TRBV11-3; abundance: few; j_gene: TRBJ1-2; CDR3nt: TGTGCCAGCAGCTTTGATACCCTCCGGGCTGACTACACCTTC; CDR3aa: CASSFDTLRADYTF
d_gene: NA; v_gene: TRBV30; abundance: once; j_gene: TRBJ1-6; CDR3nt: TGTGCCGGGAAAGGGGTGAGCTCCTATAATTCACCCCTCCACTTT; CDR3aa: CAGKGVSSYNSPLHF
d_gene: NA; v_gene: TRBV11-2; abundance: NA; j_gene: TRBJ2-1; CDR3nt: TGTGCCAGCAGCTTAGTGGAGGGGGGCTACAATGAGCAGTTCTTC; CDR3aa: CASSLVEGGYNEQFF
d_gene: TRBD2; v_gene: TRBV7-9; abundance: NA; j_gene: TRBJ2-5; CDR3nt: TGTGCCAGCAGCCTGACCGGGACTAGCGTGTCTCAAGAGACCCAGTACTTC; CDR3aa: CASSLTGTSVSQETQYF
d_gene: TRBD2; v_gene: TRBV5-1; abundance: once; j_gene: TRBJ2-5; CDR3nt: TGCGCCAGCAGCTACCCGGGACTAGCGGATCAAGAGACCCAGTACTTC; CDR3aa: CASSYPGLADQETQYF
d_gene: NA; v_gene: TRBV19; abundance: NA; j_gene: TRBJ2-3; CDR3nt: TGTGCCAGTAGTTCCTCACGAGCAGATACGCAGTATTTT; CDR3aa: CASSSSRADTQYF
d_gene: NA; v_gene: TRBV30; abundance: NA; j_gene: TRBJ1-1; CDR3nt: TGTGCCTGGAGTGTCAGGGTCGCGAACACTGAAGCTTTCTTT; CDR3aa: CAWSVRVANTEAFF
d_gene: NA; v_gene: TRBV3-1/TRBV3-2; abundance: NA; j_gene: TRBJ2-7; CDR3nt: TGTGCCAGCAGTGGCCAGGGTGAATACGAGCAGTACTTC; CDR3aa: CASSGQGEYEQYF
d_gene: NA; v_gene: TRBV14; abundance: NA; j_gene: TRBJ2-5; CDR3nt: TGTGCCAGCAGCCAAGTCCGACAGTTTTGGGAGACCCAGTACTTC; CDR3aa: CASSQVRQFWETQYF
d_gene: NA; v_gene: TRBV2; abundance: NA; j_gene: TRBJ2-7; CDR3nt: TGTGCCAGCACCGCCTCTGGACACCTCTCCTACGAGCAGTACTTC; CDR3aa: CASTASGHLSYEQYF
d_gene: NA; v_gene: TRBV5-1; abundance: NA; j_gene: TRBJ1-2; CDR3nt: TGCGCCAGCAGCTTTGGAGGGAGCGGCTACACCTTC; CDR3aa: CASSFGGSGYTF
d_gene: TRBD1; v_gene: TRBV19; abundance: NA; j_gene: TRBJ2-7; CDR3nt: TGTGCCAGTAGTCCTGAACAGGGGTACGAGCAGTACTTC; CDR3aa: CASSPEQGYEQYF
d_gene: NA; v_gene: TRBV6-5; abundance: NA; j_gene: TRBJ1-4; CDR3nt: TGTGCCAGCAGTTACGCCGCGGCTAATGAAAAACTGTTTTTT; CDR3aa: CASSYAAANEKLFF
d_gene: NA; v_gene: TRBV3-1/TRBV3-2; abundance: NA; j_gene: TRBJ2-7; CDR3nt: TGTGCCAGCAGCCAAGATTACTCAATTGGTCACCCCTACGAGCAGTACTTC; CDR3aa: CASSQDYSIGHPYEQYF
d_gene: NA; v_gene: TRBV2; abundance: NA; j_gene: TRBJ2-2; CDR3nt: TGTGCCAGCACTCAGGGGAATAAGAACGGGGAGCTGTTTTTT; CDR3aa: CASTQGNKNGELFF
d_gene: TRBD2; v_gene: TRBV6-2/TRBV6-3; abundance: NA; j_gene: TRBJ2-7; CDR3nt: TGTGCCAGCAGTTTCCAACTAGCGGGAGCCTCCTACGAGCAGTACTTC; CDR3aa: CASSFQLAGASYEQYF
d_gene: NA; v_gene: TRBV12-3/TRBV12-4; abundance: NA; j_gene: TRBJ1-5; CDR3nt: TGTGCCAGCGAGAAAGAGGACCAGCCCCAGCATTTT; CDR3aa: CASEKEDQPQHF
d_gene: TRBD1; v_gene: TRBV3-1/TRBV3-2; abundance: NA; j_gene: TRBJ1-1; CDR3nt: TGTGCCAGCAGACCGGGACAGCCTAACACTGAAGCTTTCTTT; CDR3aa: CASRPGQPNTEAFF
d_gene: TRBD1; v_gene: TRBV19; abundance: NA; j_gene: TRBJ1-5; CDR3nt: TGTGCCAGTACCCGAAGGGGGCAGCAGAGCAATCAGCCCCAGCATTTT; CDR3aa: CASTRRGQQSNQPQHF
d_gene: NA; v_gene: TRBV30; abundance: NA; j_gene: TRBJ1-2; CDR3nt: TGTGCCTGGCTGAGAACGCGACCCTATGGCTACACCTTC; CDR3aa: CAWLRTRPYGYTF
d_gene: NA; v_gene: TRBV19; abundance: NA; j_gene: TRBJ2-7; CDR3nt: TGTGCCAGTGGGAGAGACCGCGCCTACGAGCAGTACTTC; CDR3aa: CASGRDRAYEQYF
d_gene: NA; v_gene: TRBV27; abundance: NA; j_gene: TRBJ1-1; CDR3nt: TGTGCCAGCAGTTTACGGGGTGTTGATACTGAAGCTTTCTTT; CDR3aa: CASSLRGVDTEAFF
d_gene: NA; v_gene: TRBV30; abundance: NA; j_gene: TRBJ1-3; CDR3nt: TGTGCCTGGAGCCAGGGCGCTGGAAACACCATATATTTT; CDR3aa: CAWSQGAGNTIYF
d_gene: NA; v_gene: TRBV27; abundance: NA; j_gene: TRBJ2-1; CDR3nt: TGTGCCAGCAGTTTATCGGCGGGAACGTCCTACAATGAGCAGTTCTTC; CDR3aa: CASSLSAGTSYNEQFF
d_gene: NA; v_gene: TRBV5-8; abundance: NA; j_gene: TRBJ2-3; CDR3nt: TGTGCCAGCAGCTTGGCGTTGGCTAGCACAGATACGCAGTATTTT; CDR3aa: CASSLALASTDTQYF
d_gene: NA; v_gene: TRBV19; abundance: NA; j_gene: TRBJ1-5; CDR3nt: TGTGCCAGTAGTATTAGGACTAGCAATCAGCCCCAGCATTTT; CDR3aa: CASSIRTSNQPQHF
d_gene: NA; v_gene: TRBV9; abundance: NA; j_gene: TRBJ2-1; CDR3nt: TGTGCCAGCAGCCCCGACGAAGCCACCTACAATGAGCAGTTCTTC; CDR3aa: CASSPDEATYNEQFF
d_gene: NA; v_gene: TRBV9; abundance: NA; j_gene: TRBJ2-3; CDR3nt: TGTGCCAGCAGCGTAGTCACAGATACGCAGTATTTT; CDR3aa: CASSVVTDTQYF
d_gene: TRBD1; v_gene: TRBV28; abundance: NA; j_gene: TRBJ2-7; CDR3nt: TGTGCCAGCGGACAGGGGTCCCCCTACGAGCAGTACTTC; CDR3aa: CASGQGSPYEQYF
d_gene: TRBD2; v_gene: TRBV5-4; abundance: few; j_gene: TRBJ2-5; CDR3nt: TGTGCCAGCAGCTACGGACTAGCGGGAGGTGTGGGAGAGACCCAGTACTTC; CDR3aa: CASSYGLAGGVGETQYF
d_gene: NA; v_gene: TRBV6-6; abundance: NA; j_gene: TRBJ1-4; CDR3nt: TGTGCCAGCAGCCCATCCTCGGGGGGCGGTGGGGAAAAACTGTTTTTT; CDR3aa: CASSPSSGGGGEKLFF
d_gene: TRBD2; v_gene: TRBV5-1; abundance: NA; j_gene: TRBJ2-1; CDR3nt: TGCGCCAGCAGCTTGATGCCGGGACTAGCGGGAGCGGGTGAGCAGTTCTTC; CDR3aa: CASSLMPGLAGAGEQFF
d_gene: NA; v_gene: TRBV11-2; abundance: NA; j_gene: TRBJ1-1; CDR3nt: TGTGCCAGCAGCCCCCAACCGGGGATCGAAGCTTTCTTT; CDR3aa: CASSPQPGIEAFF
d_gene: TRBD1; v_gene: TRBV4-3; abundance: NA; j_gene: TRBJ1-1; CDR3nt: TGCGCCAGCAGCCATTCCCGGAGGGGACAGCCGAACACTGAAGCTTTCTTT; CDR3aa: CASSHSRRGQPNTEAFF
d_gene: NA; v_gene: TRBV7-6; abundance: NA; j_gene: TRBJ2-1; CDR3nt: TGTGCCAGCAGCTTAGGAACTGACAATGAGCAGTTCTTC; CDR3aa: CASSLGTDNEQFF
d_gene: TRBD1; v_gene: TRBV19; abundance: NA; j_gene: TRBJ2-7; CDR3nt: TGTGCCAGTAGTTGGCAGGGGGCTAAAATGGGCGAGCAGTACTTC; CDR3aa: CASSWQGAKMGEQYF
d_gene: NA; v_gene: TRBV5-1; abundance: few; j_gene: TRBJ1-1; CDR3nt: TGCGCCAGCAGCTTGGGCAACAGCCCAGAAGCTTTCTTT; CDR3aa: CASSLGNSPEAFF
d_gene: TRBD2; v_gene: TRBV2; abundance: NA; j_gene: TRBJ2-3; CDR3nt: TGTGCCAGCAGTGTCCCCGGGACTAGCGGCCGCACAGATACGCAGTATTTT; CDR3aa: CASSVPGTSGRTDTQYF
d_gene: TRBD2; v_gene: TRBV5-1; abundance: few; j_gene: TRBJ2-1; CDR3nt: TGCGCCAGCAGACTAGCGGGAGGGTCCTACAATGAGCAGTTCTTC; CDR3aa: CASRLAGGSYNEQFF
d_gene: TRBD1; v_gene: TRBV24-1; abundance: NA; j_gene: TRBJ2-7; CDR3nt: TGTGCCACCAGTGATGGACAGGCCTCCCGGCACGAGCAGTACTTC; CDR3aa: CATSDGQASRHEQYF
d_gene: TRBD1; v_gene: TRBV7-2; abundance: NA; j_gene: TRBJ1-2; CDR3nt: TGTGCCAGCAGCTTACCGGGACAGGCGACGAGGGGCTACACCTTC; CDR3aa: CASSLPGQATRGYTF